The 15 T cell receptor beta chains below all came from one sample that was sequenced in a study of T cells after yellow fever vaccination. TCRdb processed the 5' RACE reads anew with MiXCR; each CDR3 protein has one entry. The repertoire holds approximately 450,000 distinct CDR3 sequences, with under 20% as singletons. This sample comprised PBMCs, obtained before the yellow fever booster vaccination. The source is a man younger than 35 who received the YFV17D yellow fever vaccine.

The rearrangement links TRBV20-1 to TRBJ2-5, with D tentatively TRBD2 (5 bases). V shed 1 base and J shed 5 bases, with 14 bases lying between them. CDR3 size: 14 residues. CDR1 and CDR2 from the germline V gene are DFQATT and SNEGSKA (reference sequence). CDR3 sequence reads: CSARGSSSGETQYF. The CDR3 coding sequence is TGCAGTGCTAGAGGGAGCAGCTCGGGGGAGACCCAGTACTTC.

This clonotype showed up just a few times. This chain connects TRBV7-2 to TRBJ2-1; 7 nucleotides agree with TRBD1. Per germline, CDR1 SGHTA and CDR2 FQGNSA. There are 15 residues in the CDR3. The V gene end was trimmed by 5 bases and the J gene end by 5 bases; junction bases not matched to a gene: 9. The CDR3 nucleotides are TGTGCCAGCAGCCTTTTCGGGACAGAGAACAATGAGCAGTTCTTC. It encodes CASSLFGTENNEQFF.

The J gene is TRBJ2-7, the V gene TRBV7-9, with D possibly TRBD2 on 5 matching bases. The germline V gene has CDR1 SEHNR and CDR2 FQNEAQ (reference sequence). The CDR3 is made up of 13 amino acids. The V end lost 5 bases, the J end lost 2 bases, and 10 bases lay between the germline ends. CDR3 loop: CASSRDGTYEQYV. In nucleotides, the CDR3 is TGTGCCAGCAGCAGAGACGGGACCTACGAGCAGTACGTC.

This clonotype was seen only a few times. The chain recombines TRBV20-1 with TRBJ2-2; a weak D match, TRBD1 (6 bases). Germline CDR1 and CDR2: DFQATT and SNEGSKA (reference sequence). The CDR3 has 14 amino acids. Trimming shortened V by 5 bases and J by 1 base, and 11 bases separated the two germline ends. The CDR3 DNA reads TGCAGTGCTCCCGGCAGGGGGAACACCGGGGAGCTGTTTTTT. Protein sequence: CSAPGRGNTGELFF.

The chain is built from TRBV20-1 and TRBJ1-4; D uncertain. This CDR3 has 16 residues. CDR1 is DFQATT, CDR2 SNEGSKA, per germline (reference sequence). The V end lost 3 bases, the J end lost 1 base, and 15 bases lay between the germline ends. The CDR3 reads CSARPRTPLTNEKLFF. The DNA for the CDR3 is TGCAGTGCTAGGCCACGAACCCCATTAACTAATGAAAAACTGTTTTTT.

A note on this clonotype: One end of the junction does not line up with germline, which may come from a read error. The rearrangement uses TRBV7-7 and TRBJ2-2, with 11 bases fitting TRBD2. The CDR3 runs 17 residues. Germline V gives CDR1 SSHAT, CDR2 FNYEAQ (reference sequence). CDR3 DNA: TGTGCTAGCAGCTCAATGCTACTAGCGGGGGCCACCGGGGAGCTGTTTTTT. It encodes CASSSMLLAGATGELFF.

The CDR3 nucleotides are TGTGCCAGCAGTTTCGTAGGGGCCTACAATGAGCAGTTCTTC. This encodes CASSFVGAYNEQFF. J is TRBJ2-1 and V is TRBV27; a possible D gene is TRBD1 (5 bases). The CDR3 spans 14 residues. V lost 3 bases and J lost 2, with 8 bases in between. CDR1 MNHEY and CDR2 SMNVEV come from the germline V gene (reference sequence).

This sequence joins TRBV12-3 or TRBV12-4 and TRBJ1-2; D is unresolved. The CDR3 is 14 residues long. The V end was cut by 1 base, the J end by 2 bases, with 8 bases between. CDR3 sequence: CASSLVPLNYGYTF. CDR3 sequence (DNA): TGTGCCAGCAGTTTAGTGCCCTTAAACTATGGCTACACCTTC.

This clonotype was seen more than once but under ten times. This may come from a read error, since a much larger clone is one base off. The CDR3 nucleotides read TGTGCCAGCAGCCGCGGGACCTACGAGCAGTACTTC. Amino acids: CASSRGTYEQYF. The J gene is TRBJ2-7, the V gene TRBV7-2; D possibly corresponds to TRBD2 (6 bases). The CDR3 runs 12 residues. The V end lost 5 bases, the J end lost 2 bases, and 7 bases lay between the germline ends. The germline gives CDR1 SGHTA, CDR2 FQGNSA. The full variable domain, with the rest looked up from reference TRBV7-2 and TRBJ2-7, is GAGVSQSPSNKVTEKGKDVELRCDPISGHTALYWYRQSLGQGLEFLIYFQGNSAPDKSGLPSDRFSAERTGGSVSTLTIQRTQQEDSAVYLCASSRGTYEQYFGPGTRLTVT.

This chain uses TRBV12-3 or TRBV12-4 with TRBJ2-1, with D unclear. Trimming pared 4 bases from V and 6 bases from J, leaving 13 bases between. The CDR3 length is 14 residues. The CDR3 nucleotides are TGTGCCAGCAGTTCCATGGGCAGCGTCAATGAGCAGTTCTTC. Its protein is CASSSMGSVNEQFF.

This clonotype has only a few counts. V gene TRBV18 combines with J gene TRBJ2-3, with D perhaps being TRBD1 or TRBD2 (6 bases each). Germline V CDR1 and CDR2: KGHSH, LQKENI. The CDR3 is 16 amino acids. V was clipped by 3 bases and J by 0 bases, with 13 bases between them. The CDR3 here is CASSPSLGGSTDTQYF. Written as DNA, the CDR3 is TGTGCCAGCTCACCTTCCCTGGGGGGCAGCACAGATACGCAGTATTTT.

In its sample, this clonotype was seen a few times. The chain uses TRBV28 and TRBJ2-3; D is unresolved. V was clipped by 3 bases and J by 12 bases, with 13 bases between them. The germline gives CDR1 MDHEN, CDR2 SYDVKM. The CDR3 sequence is 12 residues long. The CDR3 loop is CASSFLDRIQYF. In nucleotides, the CDR3 is TGTGCCAGCAGTTTTTTGGACCGTATACAGTATTTT.

The chain combines TRBV5-4 with TRBJ2-7; D perhaps matches TRBD2 (8 bases). Germline values: CDR1 SGHNT, CDR2 YYREEE (reference sequence). The CDR3 extends over 15 amino acids. The V and J ends lost 1 base and 6 bases respectively, with 17 bases between them. CDR3 protein: CASSLYGGGQTEQYV. As DNA, the CDR3 is TGTGCCAGCAGCTTGTACGGGGGGGGACAGACCGAGCAGTACGTC.

The chain carries TRBV18 and TRBJ1-2, with D uncertain. CDR3 length equals 15 residues. Trimming removed 3 bases from V and 4 bases from J, with 15 bases in between. Germline V CDR1 and CDR2: KGHSH, LQKENI. The CDR3 region has the DNA TGTGCCAGCTCACCGCGGGCCTCGGGAGGCTATGGCTACACCTTC. It is translated as CASSPRASGGYGYTF. The variable domain in full, with the rest retrieved from reference TRBV18 and TRBJ1-2, is NAGVMQNPRHLVRRRGQEARLRCSPMKGHSHVYWYRQLPEEGLKFMVYLQKENIIDESGMPKERFSAEFPKEGPSILRIQQVVRGDSAAYFCASSPRASGGYGYTFGSGTRLTVV.

This clonotype was picked up many times. The chain employs TRBV2 and TRBJ2-4, with D unclear. The CDR3 extends over 12 amino acids. The ends were cut back, 10 bases at V and 12 bases at J, with 19 bases in the middle. Germline CDR1 SNHLY, CDR2 FYNNEI. CDR3 amino acids: CAIALTETTQYF. CDR3 bases: TGTGCCATCGCTCTTACGGAGACAACTCAGTACTTC.